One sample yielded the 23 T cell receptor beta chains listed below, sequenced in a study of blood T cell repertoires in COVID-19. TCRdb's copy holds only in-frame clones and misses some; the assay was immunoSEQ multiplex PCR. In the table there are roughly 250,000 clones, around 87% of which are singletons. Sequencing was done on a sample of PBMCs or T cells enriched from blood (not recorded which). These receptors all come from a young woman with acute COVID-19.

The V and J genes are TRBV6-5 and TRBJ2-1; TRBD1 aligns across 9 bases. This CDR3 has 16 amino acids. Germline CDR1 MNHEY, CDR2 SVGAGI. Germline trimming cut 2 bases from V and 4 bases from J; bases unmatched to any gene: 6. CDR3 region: CASSYPTGTGYNEQFF. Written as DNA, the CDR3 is TGTGCCAGCAGTTACCCTACCGGGACAGGGTACAATGAGCAGTTCTTC.

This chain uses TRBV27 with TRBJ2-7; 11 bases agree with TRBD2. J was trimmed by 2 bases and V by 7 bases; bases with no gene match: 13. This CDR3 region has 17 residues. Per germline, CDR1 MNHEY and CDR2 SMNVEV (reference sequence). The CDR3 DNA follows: TGTGCCAGCATGAATCAGAGGGGGACTAGCGGTACCTACGAGCAGTACTTC. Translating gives CASMNQRGTSGTYEQYF.

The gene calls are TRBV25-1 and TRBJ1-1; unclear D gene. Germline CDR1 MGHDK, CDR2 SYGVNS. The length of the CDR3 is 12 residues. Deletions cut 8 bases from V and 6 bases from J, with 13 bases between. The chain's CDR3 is CASSIGVAEAFF. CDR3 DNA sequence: TGTGCCAGCTCAATCGGAGTCGCTGAAGCTTTCTTT.

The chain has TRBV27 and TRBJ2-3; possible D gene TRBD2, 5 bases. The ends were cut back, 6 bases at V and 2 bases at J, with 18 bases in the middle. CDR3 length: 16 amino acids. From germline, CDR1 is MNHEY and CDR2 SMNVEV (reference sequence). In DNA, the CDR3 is TGTGCCAGCAGGGCCCTAAGGCGGCTAGCCACAGATACGCAGTATTTT. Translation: CASRALRRLATDTQYF.

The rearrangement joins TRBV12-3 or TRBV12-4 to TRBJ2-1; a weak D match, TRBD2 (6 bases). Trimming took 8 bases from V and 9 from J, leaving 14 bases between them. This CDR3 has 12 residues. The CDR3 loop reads CASEEGEGEQFF. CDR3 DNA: TGTGCCAGCGAGGAGGGTGAGGGTGAGCAGTTCTTC.

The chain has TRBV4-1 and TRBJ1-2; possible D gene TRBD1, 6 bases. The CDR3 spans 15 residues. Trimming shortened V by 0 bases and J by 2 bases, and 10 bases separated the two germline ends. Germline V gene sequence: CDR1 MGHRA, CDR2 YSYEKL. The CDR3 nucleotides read TGCGCCAGCAGCCAAGAAGTCGGGACAAACTATGGCTACACCTTC. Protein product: CASSQEVGTNYGYTF.

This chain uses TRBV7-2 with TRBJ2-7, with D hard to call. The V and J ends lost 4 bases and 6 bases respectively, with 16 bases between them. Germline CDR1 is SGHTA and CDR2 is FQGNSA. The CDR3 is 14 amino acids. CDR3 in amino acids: CASSSVVQVGEQYF. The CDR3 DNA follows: TGTGCCAGCAGCTCGGTAGTCCAGGTTGGCGAGCAGTACTTC.

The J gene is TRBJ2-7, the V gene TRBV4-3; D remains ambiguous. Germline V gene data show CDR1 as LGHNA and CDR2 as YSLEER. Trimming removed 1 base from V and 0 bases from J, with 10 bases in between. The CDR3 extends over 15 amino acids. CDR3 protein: CASSQAPSSSYEQYF. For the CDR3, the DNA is TGCGCCAGCAGCCAAGCCCCATCGAGCTCCTACGAGCAGTACTTC.

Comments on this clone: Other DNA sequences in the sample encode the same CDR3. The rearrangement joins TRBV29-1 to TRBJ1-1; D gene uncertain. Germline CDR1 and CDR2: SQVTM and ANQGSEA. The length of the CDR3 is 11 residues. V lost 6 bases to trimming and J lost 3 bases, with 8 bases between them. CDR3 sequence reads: CSVVRDTEAFF. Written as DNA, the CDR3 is TGCAGCGTCGTGCGGGACACTGAAGCTTTCTTT.

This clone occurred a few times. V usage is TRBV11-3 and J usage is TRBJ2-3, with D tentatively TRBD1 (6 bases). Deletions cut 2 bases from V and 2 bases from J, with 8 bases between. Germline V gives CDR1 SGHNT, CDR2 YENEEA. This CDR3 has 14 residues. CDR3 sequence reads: CASSLPGATDTQYF. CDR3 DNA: TGTGCCAGCAGCTTACCAGGGGCCACAGATACGCAGTATTTT. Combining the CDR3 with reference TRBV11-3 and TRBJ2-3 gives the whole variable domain EAGVVQSPRYKIIEKKQPVAFWCNPISGHNTLYWYLQNLGQGPELLIRYENEEAVDDSQLPKDRFSAERLKGVDSTLKIQPAELGDSAVYLCASSLPGATDTQYFGPGTRLTVL.

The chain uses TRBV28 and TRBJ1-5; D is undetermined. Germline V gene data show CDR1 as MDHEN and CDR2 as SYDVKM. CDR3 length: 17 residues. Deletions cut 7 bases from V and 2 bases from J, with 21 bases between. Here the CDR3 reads CASTPRLRGSGNQPQHF. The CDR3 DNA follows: TGTGCCAGCACCCCCCGACTAAGAGGTAGTGGCAATCAGCCCCAGCATTTT.

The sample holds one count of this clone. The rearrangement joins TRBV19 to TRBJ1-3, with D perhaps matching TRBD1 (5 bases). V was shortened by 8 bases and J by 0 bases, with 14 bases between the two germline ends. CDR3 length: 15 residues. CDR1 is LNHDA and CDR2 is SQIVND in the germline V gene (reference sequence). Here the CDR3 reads CASPGDGHSGNTIYF. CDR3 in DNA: TGTGCCAGTCCGGGGGACGGTCACTCTGGAAACACCATATATTTT. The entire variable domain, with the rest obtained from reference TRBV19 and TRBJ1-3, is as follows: DGGITQSPKYLFRKEGQNVTLSCEQNLNHDAMYWYRQDPGQGLRLIYYSQIVNDFQKGDIAEGYSVSREKKESFPLTVTSAQKNPTAFYLCASPGDGHSGNTIYFGEGSWLTVV.

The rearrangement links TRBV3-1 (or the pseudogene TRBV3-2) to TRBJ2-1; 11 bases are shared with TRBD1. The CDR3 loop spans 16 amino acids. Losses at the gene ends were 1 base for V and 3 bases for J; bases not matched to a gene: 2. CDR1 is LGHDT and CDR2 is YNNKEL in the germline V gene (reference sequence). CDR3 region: CASSQGDRGFYNEQFF. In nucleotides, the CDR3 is TGTGCCAGCAGCCAAGGGGACAGGGGGTTCTACAATGAGCAGTTCTTC.

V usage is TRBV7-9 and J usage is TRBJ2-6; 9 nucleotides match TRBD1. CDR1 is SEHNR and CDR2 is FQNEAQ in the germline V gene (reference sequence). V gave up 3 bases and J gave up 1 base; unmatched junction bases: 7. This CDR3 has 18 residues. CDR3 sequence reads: CASSLSGTGRSGANVLTF. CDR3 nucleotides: TGTGCCAGCAGCTTGTCCGGGACAGGGAGATCTGGGGCCAACGTCCTGACTTTC.

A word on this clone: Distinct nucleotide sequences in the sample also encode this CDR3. The CDR3 region is CASSYGQGNYGYTF. As DNA, the CDR3 is TGTGCCAGCAGTTACGGACAGGGAAACTATGGCTACACCTTC. The V and J genes are TRBV6-2 or TRBV6-3 and TRBJ1-2; 8 positions match TRBD1. Germline trimming cut 2 bases from V and 2 bases from J; bases unmatched to any gene: 1. Germline V gene lookup returns CDR1 MNHEY and CDR2 SVGEGT. This CDR3 has 14 residues.

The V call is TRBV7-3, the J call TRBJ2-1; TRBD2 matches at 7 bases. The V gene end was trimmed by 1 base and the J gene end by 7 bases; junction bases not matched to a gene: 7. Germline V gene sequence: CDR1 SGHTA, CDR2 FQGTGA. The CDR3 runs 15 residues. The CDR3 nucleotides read TGTGCCAGCAGCTTAAGTCTAGCGGCCAGGAATGAGCAGTTCTTC. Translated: CASSLSLAARNEQFF.

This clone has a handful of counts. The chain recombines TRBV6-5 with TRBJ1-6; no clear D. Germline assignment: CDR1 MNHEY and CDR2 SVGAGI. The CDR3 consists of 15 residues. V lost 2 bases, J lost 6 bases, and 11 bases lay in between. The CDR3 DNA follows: TGTGCCAGCAGTTACGGTCCAGTTGCTAATTCACCCCTCCACTTT. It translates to CASSYGPVANSPLHF.

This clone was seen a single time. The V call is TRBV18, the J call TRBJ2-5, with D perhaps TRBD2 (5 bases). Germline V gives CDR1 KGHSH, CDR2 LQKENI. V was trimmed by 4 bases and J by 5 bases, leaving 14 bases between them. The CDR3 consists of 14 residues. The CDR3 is CASSLPRVAETQYF. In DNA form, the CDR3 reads TGTGCCAGCTCACTACCGAGGGTTGCTGAGACCCAGTACTTC. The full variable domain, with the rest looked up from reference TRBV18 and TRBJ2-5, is NAGVMQNPRHLVRRRGQEARLRCSPMKGHSHVYWYRQLPEEGLKFMVYLQKENIIDESGMPKERFSAEFPKEGPSILRIQQVVRGDSAAYFCASSLPRVAETQYFGPGTRLLVL.

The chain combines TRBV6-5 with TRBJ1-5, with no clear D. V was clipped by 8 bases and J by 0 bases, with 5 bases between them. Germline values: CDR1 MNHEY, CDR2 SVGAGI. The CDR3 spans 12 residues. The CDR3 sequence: CASSNSNQPQHF. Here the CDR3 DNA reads TGTGCCAGCTCAAATAGCAATCAGCCCCAGCATTTT.

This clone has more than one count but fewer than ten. Here the CDR3 reads CASSLTQNNEQFF. In nucleotides, the CDR3 is TGTGCCAGCAGTCTAACACAGAACAATGAGCAGTTCTTC. This chain connects TRBV28 to TRBJ2-1; no clear D gene. CDR3 length: 13 residues. CDR1 and CDR2 from the germline V gene are MDHEN and SYDVKM. The V end was cut by 5 bases, the J end by 5 bases, with 10 bases between.

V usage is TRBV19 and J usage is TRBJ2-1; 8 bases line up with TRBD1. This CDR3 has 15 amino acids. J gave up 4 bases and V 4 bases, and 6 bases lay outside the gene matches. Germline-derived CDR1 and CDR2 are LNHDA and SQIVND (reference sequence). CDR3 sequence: CASSTGQAPYNEQFF. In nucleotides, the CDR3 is TGTGCCAGTAGTACGGGACAGGCCCCTTACAATGAGCAGTTCTTC.

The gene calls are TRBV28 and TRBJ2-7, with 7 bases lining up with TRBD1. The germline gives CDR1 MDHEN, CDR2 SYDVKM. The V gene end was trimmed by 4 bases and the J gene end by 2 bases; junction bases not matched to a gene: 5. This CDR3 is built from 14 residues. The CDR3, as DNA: TGTGCCAGCAGTTCCCGGGACAGAGCCTACGAGCAGTACTTC. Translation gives CASSSRDRAYEQYF.

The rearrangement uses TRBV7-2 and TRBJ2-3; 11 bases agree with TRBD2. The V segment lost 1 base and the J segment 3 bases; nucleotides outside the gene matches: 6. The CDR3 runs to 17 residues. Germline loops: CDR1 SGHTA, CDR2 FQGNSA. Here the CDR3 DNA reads TGTGCCAGCAGCTTAGTAGCGGGAGGGCCGGTTACAGATACGCAGTATTTT. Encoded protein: CASSLVAGGPVTDTQYF.